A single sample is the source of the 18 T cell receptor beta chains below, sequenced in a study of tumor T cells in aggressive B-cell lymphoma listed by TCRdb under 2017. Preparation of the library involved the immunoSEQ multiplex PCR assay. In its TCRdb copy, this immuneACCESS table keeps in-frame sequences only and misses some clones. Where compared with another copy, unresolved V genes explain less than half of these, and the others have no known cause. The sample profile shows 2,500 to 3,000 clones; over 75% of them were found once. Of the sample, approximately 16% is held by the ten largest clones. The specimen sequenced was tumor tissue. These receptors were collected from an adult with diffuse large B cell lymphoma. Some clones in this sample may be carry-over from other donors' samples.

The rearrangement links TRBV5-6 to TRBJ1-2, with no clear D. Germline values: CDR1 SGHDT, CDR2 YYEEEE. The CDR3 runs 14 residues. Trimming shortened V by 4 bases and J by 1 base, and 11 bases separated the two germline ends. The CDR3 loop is CASSVGRDNYGYTF. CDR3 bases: TGTGCCAGCAGCGTTGGACGGGATAACTATGGCTACACCTTC.

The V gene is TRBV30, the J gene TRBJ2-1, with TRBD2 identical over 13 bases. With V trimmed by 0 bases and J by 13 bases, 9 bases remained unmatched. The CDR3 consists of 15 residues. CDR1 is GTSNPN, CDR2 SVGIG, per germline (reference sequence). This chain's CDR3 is CAWSVAGGLAGPQFF. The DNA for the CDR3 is TGTGCCTGGAGTGTAGCGGGGGGACTAGCGGGACCTCAGTTCTTC. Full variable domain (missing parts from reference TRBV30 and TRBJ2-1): SQTIHQWPATLVQPVGSPLSLECTVEGTSNPNLYWYRQAAGRGLQLLFYSVGIGQISSEVPQNLSASRPQDRQFILSSKKLLLSDSGFYLCAWSVAGGLAGPQFFGPGTRLTVL.

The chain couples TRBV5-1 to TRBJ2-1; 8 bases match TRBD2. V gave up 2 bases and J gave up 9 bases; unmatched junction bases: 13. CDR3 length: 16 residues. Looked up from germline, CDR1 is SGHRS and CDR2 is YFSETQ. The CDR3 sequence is CASSFGYGRAIGEQFF. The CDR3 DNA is TGCGCCAGCAGCTTTGGCTACGGGAGGGCCATTGGTGAGCAGTTCTTC.

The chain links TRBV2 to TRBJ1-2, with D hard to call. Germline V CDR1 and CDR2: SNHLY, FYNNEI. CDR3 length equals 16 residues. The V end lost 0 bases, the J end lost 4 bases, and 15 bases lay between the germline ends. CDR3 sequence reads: CASSEALRVGIYGYTF. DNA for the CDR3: TGTGCCAGCAGTGAAGCGCTTCGGGTCGGGATCTATGGCTACACCTTC.

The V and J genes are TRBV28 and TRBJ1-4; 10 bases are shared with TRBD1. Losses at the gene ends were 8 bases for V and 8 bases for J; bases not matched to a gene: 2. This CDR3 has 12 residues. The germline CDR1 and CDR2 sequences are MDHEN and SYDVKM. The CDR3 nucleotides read TGTGCCAGCCGGACAGGGGGGGAAAAACTGTTTTTT. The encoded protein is CASRTGGEKLFF.

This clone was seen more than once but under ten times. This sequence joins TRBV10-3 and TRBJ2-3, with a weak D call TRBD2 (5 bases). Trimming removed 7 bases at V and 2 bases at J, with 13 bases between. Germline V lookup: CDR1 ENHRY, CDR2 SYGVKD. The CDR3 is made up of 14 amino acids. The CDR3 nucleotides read TGTGCCATCAAAAAGGTGGGAGTCACAGATACGCAGTATTTT. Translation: CAIKKVGVTDTQYF.

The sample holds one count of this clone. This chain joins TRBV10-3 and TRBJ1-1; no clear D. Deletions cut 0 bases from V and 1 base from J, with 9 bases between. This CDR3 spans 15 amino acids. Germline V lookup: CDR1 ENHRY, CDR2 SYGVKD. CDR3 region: CAISESPGTNTEAFF. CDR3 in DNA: TGTGCCATCAGTGAGTCTCCAGGAACGAACACTGAAGCTTTCTTT.

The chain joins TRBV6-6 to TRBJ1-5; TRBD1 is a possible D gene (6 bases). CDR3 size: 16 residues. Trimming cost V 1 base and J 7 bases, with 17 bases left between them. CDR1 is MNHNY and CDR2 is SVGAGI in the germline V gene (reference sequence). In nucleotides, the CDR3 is TGTGCCAGCAGTTACTTATCGGGACAAGGAAAGCAGCCCCAGCATTTT. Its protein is CASSYLSGQGKQPQHF.

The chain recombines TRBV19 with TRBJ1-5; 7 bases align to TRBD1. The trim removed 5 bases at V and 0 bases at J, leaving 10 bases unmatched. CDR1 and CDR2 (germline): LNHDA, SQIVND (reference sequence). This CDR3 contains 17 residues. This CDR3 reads CASSSRTGYVSNQPQHF. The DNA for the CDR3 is TGTGCCAGTAGTTCCAGGACAGGCTATGTTAGCAATCAGCCCCAGCATTTT. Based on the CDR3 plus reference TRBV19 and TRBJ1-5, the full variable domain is DGGITQSPKYLFRKEGQNVTLSCEQNLNHDAMYWYRQDPGQGLRLIYYSQIVNDFQKGDIAEGYSVSREKKESFPLTVTSAQKNPTAFYLCASSSRTGYVSNQPQHFGDGTRLSIL.

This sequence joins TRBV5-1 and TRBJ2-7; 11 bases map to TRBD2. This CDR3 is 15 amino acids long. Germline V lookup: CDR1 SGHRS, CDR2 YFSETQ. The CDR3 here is CANSRGTSGSYEQYV. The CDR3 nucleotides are TGCGCCAACAGCAGAGGGACTAGCGGATCCTACGAGCAGTACGTC.

The CDR3 DNA follows: TGCAGTGCTAGACACTTGGCTTTCTTT. Translation: CSARHLAFF. The V gene is TRBV20-1, the J gene TRBJ1-1; no clear D. CDR1 is DFQATT, CDR2 SNEGSKA, per germline (reference sequence). Trimming pared 2 bases from V and 11 bases from J, leaving 6 bases between. The CDR3 totals 9 residues.

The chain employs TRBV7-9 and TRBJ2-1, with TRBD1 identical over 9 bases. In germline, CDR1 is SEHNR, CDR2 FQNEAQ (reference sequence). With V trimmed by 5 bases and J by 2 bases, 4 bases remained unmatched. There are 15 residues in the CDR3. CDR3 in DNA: TGTGCCAGCAGCGGCCGGGACAGGGCCTACAATGAGCAGTTCTTC. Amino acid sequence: CASSGRDRAYNEQFF.

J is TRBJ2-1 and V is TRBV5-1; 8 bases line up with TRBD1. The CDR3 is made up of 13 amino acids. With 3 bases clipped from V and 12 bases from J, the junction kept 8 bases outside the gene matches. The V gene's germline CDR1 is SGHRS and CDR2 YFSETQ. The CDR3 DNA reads TGCGCCAGCAGCTCGACAGGGGAAACGAGGCAGTTCTTC. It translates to CASSSTGETRQFF.

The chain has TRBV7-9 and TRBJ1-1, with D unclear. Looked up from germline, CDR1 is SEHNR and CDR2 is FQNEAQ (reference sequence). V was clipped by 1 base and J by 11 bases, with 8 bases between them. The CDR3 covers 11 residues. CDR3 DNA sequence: TGTGCCAGCAGCTTAGGAGGTGACGCTTTCTTT. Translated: CASSLGGDAFF.

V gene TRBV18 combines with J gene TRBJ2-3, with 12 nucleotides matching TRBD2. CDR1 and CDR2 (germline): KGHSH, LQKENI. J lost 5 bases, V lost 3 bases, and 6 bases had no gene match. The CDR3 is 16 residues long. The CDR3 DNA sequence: TGTGCCAGCTCACCCCAACTAGCGGGAGGAGTAGATACGCAGTATTTT. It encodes CASSPQLAGGVDTQYF.

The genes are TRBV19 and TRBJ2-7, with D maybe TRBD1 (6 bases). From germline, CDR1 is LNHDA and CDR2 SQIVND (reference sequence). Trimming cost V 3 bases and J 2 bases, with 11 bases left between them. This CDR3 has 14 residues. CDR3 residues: CASSMGRGPYEQYF. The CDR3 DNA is TGTGCCAGTAGTATGGGCAGGGGCCCCTACGAGCAGTACTTC.

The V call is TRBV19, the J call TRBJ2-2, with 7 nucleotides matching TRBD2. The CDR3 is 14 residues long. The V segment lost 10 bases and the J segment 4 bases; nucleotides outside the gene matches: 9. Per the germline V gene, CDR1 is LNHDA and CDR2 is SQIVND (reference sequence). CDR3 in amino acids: CATEGGSGTGELFF. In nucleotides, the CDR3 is TGTGCCACTGAGGGCGGGAGTGGCACCGGGGAGCTGTTTTTT.

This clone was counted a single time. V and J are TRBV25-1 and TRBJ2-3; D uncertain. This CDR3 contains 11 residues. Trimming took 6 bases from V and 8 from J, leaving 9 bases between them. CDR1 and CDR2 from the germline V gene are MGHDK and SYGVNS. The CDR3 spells CASRYTGTQYF. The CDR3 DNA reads TGTGCCAGCAGGTATACGGGTACGCAGTATTTT.